Listed here is a single TCR beta chain. No antigen is known for it. The source of the sample is a study of T cells in Graves' hyperthyroidism and ophthalmopathy. Background on the study: Specimen type is peripheral blood, collected at initial diagnosis prior to any treatment.

Amplification of TCR beta CDR3 regions was performed using RNA transcripts as template. The primer set for the first-round RT-PCR of the TCR CDR3 was HTBI. From the multiplex PCR reads, TCRdb called clonotypes with MiXCR, one entry per CDR3 protein. The sample yields around 380,000 distinct CDR3 sequences, roughly 12% seen once. Study-wide points: Ophthalmopathy and stable hyperthyroidism were told apart by a 13 V-J model. Blood also carried most thyroid clonotypes expanded above 0.001.

The CDR3 length is 14 residues. CDR1 and CDR2 (germline): SGHNT, YENEEA. The V end was cut by 5 bases, the J end by 3 bases, with 14 bases between. This rearrangement joins TRBV11-3 to TRBJ2-7; D possibly corresponds to TRBD1 (6 bases). The specimen was blood. The source is a man aged 30-40 years with Graves' hyperthyroidism that later progressed to Graves' ophthalmopathy. CDR3: CASSTRDNNYEQYF. The CDR3 DNA sequence: TGTGCCAGCAGCACCCGGGACAATAACTACGAGCAGTACTTC.